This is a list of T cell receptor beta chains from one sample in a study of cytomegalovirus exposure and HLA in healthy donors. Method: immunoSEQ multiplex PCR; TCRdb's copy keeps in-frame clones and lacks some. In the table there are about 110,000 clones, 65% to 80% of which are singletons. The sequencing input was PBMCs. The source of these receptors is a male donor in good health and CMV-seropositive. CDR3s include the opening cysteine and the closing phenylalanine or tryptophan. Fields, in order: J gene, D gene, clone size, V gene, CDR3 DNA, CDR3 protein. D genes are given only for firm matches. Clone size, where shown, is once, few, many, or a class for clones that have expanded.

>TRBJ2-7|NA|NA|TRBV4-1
TGCGCCAGCAGCCAAGATGGACGGGAACCCTACGAGCAGTACTTC
CASSQDGREPYEQYF
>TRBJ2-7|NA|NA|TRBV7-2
TGTGCCAGCAGCTCGGAAACAGGGCTCCGCGAGCAGTACTTC
CASSSETGLREQYF
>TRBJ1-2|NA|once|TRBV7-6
TGTGCCAGCAGCCCTCGGGGCTATGGCTACACCTTC
CASSPRGYGYTF
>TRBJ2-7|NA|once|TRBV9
TGTGCCAGCAGCGTAGATCCGATGGGGAGTTCCTACGAGCAGTACTTC
CASSVDPMGSSYEQYF
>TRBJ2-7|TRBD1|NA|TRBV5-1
TGCGCCAGCAGCTCAGGACAGGGGAGAGACGAGCAGTACTTC
CASSSGQGRDEQYF
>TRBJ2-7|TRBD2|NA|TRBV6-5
TGTGCCAGCAGTTTCCGGACTAGCGGGAGCTACGAGCAGTACTTC
CASSFRTSGSYEQYF
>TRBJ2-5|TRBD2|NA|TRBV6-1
TGTGCCAGCAGTGAAGCGCTTCAGGACGGGGGGGCCGGGAAGACCCAGTACTTC
CASSEALQDGGAGKTQYF
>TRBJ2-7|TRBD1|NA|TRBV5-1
TGCGCCAGCAGCTCGACAGGGGGAGCCTACGAGCAGTACTTC
CASSSTGGAYEQYF
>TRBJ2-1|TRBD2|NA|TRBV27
TGTGCCAGCAGTGCTTTCGCCCTAGCGGGTCATGACAATGAGCAGTTCTTC
CASSAFALAGHDNEQFF
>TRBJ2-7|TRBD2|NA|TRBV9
TGTGCCAGCAGCGCCGAGACTAGCGGTAACTACGAGCAGTACTTC
CASSAETSGNYEQYF
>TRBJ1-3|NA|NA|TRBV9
TGTGCCAGCAGCGTAGCCGGGGGACCTGGAAACACCATATATTTT
CASSVAGGPGNTIYF
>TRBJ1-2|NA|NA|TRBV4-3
TGCGCCAGCAGCCAAGAAGGTCAGGGAGGGTATGGCTACACCTTC
CASSQEGQGGYGYTF
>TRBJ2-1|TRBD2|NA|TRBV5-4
TGTGCCAGCAGCCGTGGACTAGCCGAAGCTTACAATGAGCAGTTCTTC
CASSRGLAEAYNEQFF
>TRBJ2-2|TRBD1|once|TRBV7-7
TGTGCCAGCAGCTCATCGACAGGGACCGGGGAGCTGTTTTTT
CASSSSTGTGELFF
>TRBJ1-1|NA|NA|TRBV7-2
TGTGCCAGCAGCTGGGCGGTAGGGGGAAACACTGAAGCTTTCTTT
CASSWAVGGNTEAFF
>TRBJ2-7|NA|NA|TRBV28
TGTGCCAGCAGTTTTCTCAGGTCGGCCTACGAGCAGTACTTC
CASSFLRSAYEQYF
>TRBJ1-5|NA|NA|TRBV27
TGTGCCAGCAGTTTTACGGGGTCCCCAAGCAATCAGCCCCAGCATTTT
CASSFTGSPSNQPQHF
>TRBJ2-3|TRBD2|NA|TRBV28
TGCGCCAGCAGAAAGGGTAGCGGGACGACAGATACGCAGTATTTT
CASRKGSGTTDTQYF
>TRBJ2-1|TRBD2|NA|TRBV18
TGTGCCAGCTCGTCCCGGAGTCGCGGGAGTAACTCCTACAATGAGCAGTTCTTC
CASSSRSRGSNSYNEQFF
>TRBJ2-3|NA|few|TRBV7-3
TGTGCCAGCAGGGGGGCCGGCACAGATACGCAGTATTTT
CASRGAGTDTQYF
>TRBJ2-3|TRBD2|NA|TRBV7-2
TGTGCCAGCAGCTTTACAGGGACTAGCGGGAGGGCCGCAGATACGCAGTATTTT
CASSFTGTSGRAADTQYF
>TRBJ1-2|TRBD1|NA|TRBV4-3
TGCGCCAGCAGCCACAGGGGGGCGGGCTATGGCTACACCTTC
CASSHRGAGYGYTF
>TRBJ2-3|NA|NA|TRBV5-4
TGTGCCAGCAGCCCGTCGGGGGGCGGGAGAACTACAGATACGCAGTATTTT
CASSPSGGGRTTDTQYF
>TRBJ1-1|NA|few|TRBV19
TGTGCCAGTAGTATAGCAGGGGCGGATGAAGCTTTCTTT
CASSIAGADEAFF
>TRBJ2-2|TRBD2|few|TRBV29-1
TGCAGCGTTGGGGTGACTAGCAGAAACACCGGGGAGCTGTTTTTT
CSVGVTSRNTGELFF
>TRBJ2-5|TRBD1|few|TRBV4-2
TGTGCCAGCAGCCAAGGCACCGGGACAGGGGGGATCCAAGAGACCCAGTACTTC
CASSQGTGTGGIQETQYF
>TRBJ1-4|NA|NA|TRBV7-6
TGTGCCAGCAGCTTGCGAGAAAAACTGTTTTTT
CASSLREKLFF
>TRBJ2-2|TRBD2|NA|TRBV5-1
TGCGCCAGCAGCCTATGGACTAGCGGGGGTTCCGGGGAGCTGTTTTTT
CASSLWTSGGSGELFF
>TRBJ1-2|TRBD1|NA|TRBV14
TGTGCCAGCAGCCAGGGTAGGACAGGGGTCGGCTACACCTTC
CASSQGRTGVGYTF
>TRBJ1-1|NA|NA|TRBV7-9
TGTTCCAGCAGCTTCGGGGGGCGGGGGAACACTGAAGCTTTCTTT
CSSSFGGRGNTEAFF
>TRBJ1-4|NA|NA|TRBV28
TGTACCAGCAGTCCCCAACACCCGGGAACAACTAATGAAAAACTGTTTTTT
CTSSPQHPGTTNEKLFF
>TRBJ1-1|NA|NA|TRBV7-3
TGTGCCAGCAAGAGGTATGGAGGGACCCTGAACACTGAAGCTTTCTTT
CASKRYGGTLNTEAFF
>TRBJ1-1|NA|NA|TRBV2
TGTGCCAGCAGGACACAGGGAAACACTGAAGCTTTCTTT
CASRTQGNTEAFF
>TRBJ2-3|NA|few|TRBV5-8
TGTGCCAGCAGCACAGGCCCCGGGACTAGCACAGATACGCAGTATTTT
CASSTGPGTSTDTQYF
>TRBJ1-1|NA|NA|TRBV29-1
TGCAGCGTTGAGGAGGGTAACGCTGAAGCTTTCTTT
CSVEEGNAEAFF
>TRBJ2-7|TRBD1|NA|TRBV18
TGTGCCAGCTCGCGAGACAGGGAAAGGGACGAGCAGTACTTC
CASSRDRERDEQYF
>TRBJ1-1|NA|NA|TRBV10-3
TGTGCCATCAGTGTAAACCTTTTGGGGGGTACTGAAGCTTTCTTT
CAISVNLLGGTEAFF
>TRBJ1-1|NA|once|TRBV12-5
TGTGCTAGTGGTAAATTCAAGGGAGAAGGTACTGAAGCTTTCTTT
CASGKFKGEGTEAFF
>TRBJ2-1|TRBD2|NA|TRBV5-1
TGCGCCAGCAGCTTGGGGGGACTAGCGGGACCCTACAATGAGCAGTTCTTC
CASSLGGLAGPYNEQFF
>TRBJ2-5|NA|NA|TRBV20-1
TGCAGTGCAACGTACCGCGGGACCCAGTACTTC
CSATYRGTQYF
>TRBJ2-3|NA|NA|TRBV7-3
TGTGCCAGCAGCTTCGGCCGGGCCCAGGGCCCAGATACGCAGTATTTT
CASSFGRAQGPDTQYF
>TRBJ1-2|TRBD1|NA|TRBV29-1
TGCAGCGCTACCGGGACAGGGCGGTATGGCTACCCCTTC
CSATGTGRYGYPF
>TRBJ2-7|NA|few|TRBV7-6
TGTGCCAGCAGCCTGGGGGAGGGGGGGTACGAGCAGTACTTC
CASSLGEGGYEQYF
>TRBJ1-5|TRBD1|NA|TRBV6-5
TGTGCCAGCAGGATATACAGGGGGGGTCAGCCCCAGCATTTT
CASRIYRGGQPQHF
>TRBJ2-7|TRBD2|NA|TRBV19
TGTGCCAGTAGGATGGGACTAGCGGCCTCCTACGAGCAGTACTTC
CASRMGLAASYEQYF
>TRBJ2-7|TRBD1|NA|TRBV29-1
TGCAGCGTTGGACCAACAGGGGCGTCCTACGAGCAGTACTTC
CSVGPTGASYEQYF
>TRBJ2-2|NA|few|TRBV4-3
TGCGCCAGCAGCCAAGATCATCGGTCCGGGGAGCTGTTTTTT
CASSQDHRSGELFF
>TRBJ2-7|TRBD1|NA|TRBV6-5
TGTGCCAGCAGTTTTTCCGCGACAGGGGTCTACGAGCAGTACTTC
CASSFSATGVYEQYF
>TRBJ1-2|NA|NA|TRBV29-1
TGCAGCGTTGTAACTCAGCTAACTATCTATGGCTACACCTTC
CSVVTQLTIYGYTF
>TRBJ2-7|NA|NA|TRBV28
TGTGCCAGCAGTTTACGAGGGAACGAGCAGTACTTC
CASSLRGNEQYF
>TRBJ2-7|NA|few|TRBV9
TGTGCCAGCAGCGTAGAGAGTAATCGCGAGCAGTACTTC
CASSVESNREQYF
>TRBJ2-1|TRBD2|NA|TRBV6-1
TGTGCCAGCAGCGGGGGGAGCTACACTGAGCAGTTCTTC
CASSGGSYTEQFF
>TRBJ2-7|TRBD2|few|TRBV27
TGTGCCAGCAGTTATAGCGGGGTCTACGAGCAGTACTTC
CASSYSGVYEQYF
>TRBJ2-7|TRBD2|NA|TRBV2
TGTGCCAGCATCCGCGGGGGTGAAGGGTACGAGCAGTACTTC
CASIRGGEGYEQYF
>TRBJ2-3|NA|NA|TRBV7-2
TGTGCCAGCAGCTTAGACTCTACAGATACGCAGTATTTT
CASSLDSTDTQYF
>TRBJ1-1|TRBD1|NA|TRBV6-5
TGTGCCAGCAGTGACCGGGGACAGTTCGATGAAGCTTTCTTT
CASSDRGQFDEAFF
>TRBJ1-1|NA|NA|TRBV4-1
TGCGCCAGCAGCCAAGAAGGTACAGACCGAGCTTTCTTT
CASSQEGTDRAFF
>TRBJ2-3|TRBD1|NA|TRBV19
TGTGCCAGTAGGGACAGGGGAAGCACAGATACGCAGTATTTT
CASRDRGSTDTQYF
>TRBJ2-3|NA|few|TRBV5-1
TGCGCCAGCAGCTGGTCGGGACTGCCCACAGATACGCAGTATTTT
CASSWSGLPTDTQYF